What follows are 25 T cell receptor beta chains derived from one specimen sequenced in a study of blood T cell repertoires in COVID-19. Data came from immunoSEQ multiplex PCR; TCRdb stores just in-frame clones and leaves some out. The data show over 250,000 clones, about 92% seen once. The sequenced sample consisted of PBMCs or T cells enriched from blood (not recorded which). These receptors came from a man between 60 and 75 years old who had recovered from COVID-19.

CDR3 loop: CASSLQTRTGGEQYF. CDR3 DNA sequence: TGTGCCAGCTCTCTACAGACCCGAACAGGGGGCGAGCAGTACTTC. This chain links TRBV18 with TRBJ2-7; 8 bases line up with TRBD1. The CDR3 consists of 15 residues. Germline assignment: CDR1 KGHSH and CDR2 LQKENI. V shed 6 bases and J 6 bases; nucleotides not matched to a gene: 13.

This clone is a singleton in its sample. The J gene is TRBJ2-7, the V gene TRBV12-3 or TRBV12-4, with 9 bases that match TRBD1. The CDR3 length is 13 residues. J lost 6 bases, V lost 6 bases, and 6 bases had no gene match. The DNA for the CDR3 is TGTGCCAGCAGCCCCGGGACAGGGTTCGAGCAGTACTTC. Residues: CASSPGTGFEQYF.

This chain connects TRBV4-1 to TRBJ1-6, with 7 bases fitting TRBD1. In germline, CDR1 is MGHRA, CDR2 YSYEKL. The CDR3 consists of 14 residues. V gave up 3 bases and J gave up 7 bases; unmatched junction bases: 3. CDR3 bases: TGCGCCAGCAGCCAGGGACAGACGAATTCACCCCTCCACTTT. It codes for CASSQGQTNSPLHF.

The rearrangement links TRBV7-9 to TRBJ2-7; tentative D call: TRBD2 (5 bases). CDR1 is SEHNR, CDR2 FQNEAQ, per germline (reference sequence). Trimming left V 2 bases short and J 0 bases short, with 11 bases between. The CDR3 extends over 15 amino acids. CDR3 residues: CASSLPLGSSYEQYF. CDR3 DNA sequence: TGTGCCAGCAGCTTACCATTGGGGAGCTCCTACGAGCAGTACTTC.

The chain uses TRBV6-5 and TRBJ1-1; D is perhaps TRBD1 (6 bases). The CDR3 contains 15 residues. Trimming removed 0 bases from V and 4 bases from J, with 12 bases in between. In germline, CDR1 is MNHEY, CDR2 SVGAGI. As DNA, the CDR3 is TGTGCCAGCAGTTACTCGAACAGGGTTAGCACTGAAGCTTTCTTT. Encoded protein: CASSYSNRVSTEAFF.

The chain links TRBV6-5 to TRBJ1-2; D is perhaps TRBD1 (5 bases). CDR1 and CDR2 (germline): MNHEY, SVGAGI. The CDR3 is 13 residues long. V lost 2 bases, J lost 3 bases, and 7 bases lay in between. In nucleotides, the CDR3 is TGTGCCAGCAGTTACGGGGGGTACTATGGCTACACCTTC. This gives the protein CASSYGGYYGYTF.

The chain is built from TRBV19 and TRBJ1-1; D possibly corresponds to TRBD1 (5 bases). The CDR3 has 12 amino acids. Trimming stripped 4 bases from V and 3 bases from J, with 6 bases between. Germline CDR1 and CDR2: LNHDA and SQIVND (reference sequence). The CDR3, as DNA: TGTGCCAGTAGTAAGGGGTACACTGAAGCTTTCTTT. Translated: CASSKGYTEAFF.

This clone came up once. This sequence joins TRBV7-2 and TRBJ1-1; D is undetermined. The CDR3 extends over 13 amino acids. Between the trimmed V and J ends, which lost 2 bases and 4 bases, there was a span of 8 bases. Per the germline V gene, CDR1 is SGHTA and CDR2 is FQGNSA. The CDR3 DNA reads as TGTGCCAGCAGCTTACCCACGGGCACTGAAGCTTTCTTT. Protein: CASSLPTGTEAFF.

The V and J genes are TRBV7-8 and TRBJ2-1; TRBD1 matches 8 bases. The CDR3 length is 14 residues. Germline values: CDR1 SGHVS, CDR2 FQNEAQ. Trimming cost V 5 bases and J 13 bases; bases outside gene matches: 13. CDR3 coding DNA: TGTGCCAGCAGCGTAAGCGAGACAGGGGAAGATCAGTTCTTC. It codes for CASSVSETGEDQFF.

This chain connects TRBV4-1 to TRBJ2-1; TRBD2 matches 12 bases. V lost 0 bases, J lost 7 bases, and 7 bases stayed unmatched. This CDR3 is 17 amino acids long. CDR1 and CDR2 from the germline V gene are MGHRA and YSYEKL. The chain's CDR3 is CASSQEVGLAGLNEQFF. The DNA for the CDR3 is TGCGCCAGCAGCCAAGAAGTTGGACTAGCGGGACTGAATGAGCAGTTCTTC.

The J gene is TRBJ2-1, the V gene TRBV5-1; 9 bases fit TRBD2. CDR3 length: 20 residues. V lost 7 bases and J lost 0; bases outside the gene matches: 20. CDR1 and CDR2 from the germline V gene are SGHRS and YFSETQ. The CDR3 spells CASADGVASGVRGSYNEQFF. The CDR3 region has the DNA TGCGCCAGCGCCGACGGGGTGGCTAGCGGGGTCCGGGGCTCCTACAATGAGCAGTTCTTC.

The genes are TRBV9 and TRBJ1-1, with 7 bases matching TRBD1. The germline CDR1 and CDR2 sequences are SGDLS and YYNGEE. The CDR3 contains 14 residues. Trimming cost V 7 bases and J 0 bases; bases outside gene matches: 6. CDR3 protein: CASGRGILNTEAFF. DNA for the CDR3: TGTGCCAGCGGCAGGGGGATCCTGAACACTGAAGCTTTCTTT.

The V gene is TRBV6-6, the J gene TRBJ1-5; D ambiguous. CDR3 length: 12 residues. V shed 2 bases and J shed 6 bases, with 5 bases lying between them. Germline V gene sequence: CDR1 MNHNY, CDR2 SVGAGI (reference sequence). The CDR3 bases are TGTGCCAGCAGTTACACTAGTCAGCCCCAGCATTTT. Translated: CASSYTSQPQHF.

The chain couples TRBV27 to TRBJ1-6; D unresolved. CDR3 size: 17 residues. V lost 5 bases and J lost 6, with 20 bases in between. CDR1 and CDR2 from the germline V gene are MNHEY and SMNVEV (reference sequence). The CDR3 coding sequence is TGTGCCAGCAGTCCCGGGATCTATACCCTACGTAATTCACCCCTCCACTTT. Translating gives CASSPGIYTLRNSPLHF.

The rearrangement joins TRBV2 to TRBJ2-4; D is unclear. V was trimmed by 7 bases and J by 0 bases, leaving 7 bases between them. The germline gives CDR1 SNHLY, CDR2 FYNNEI. The CDR3 is made up of 13 amino acids. The CDR3 bases are TGTGCCAGCACCAGACAAGCCAAAAACATTCAGTACTTC. It translates to CASTRQAKNIQYF. Full variable domain (remainder filled in from reference TRBV2 and TRBJ2-4): EPEVTQTPSHQVTQMGQEVILRCVPISNHLYFYWYRQILGQKVEFLVSFYNNEISEKSEIFDDQFSVERPDGSNFTLKIRSTKLEDSAMYFCASTRQAKNIQYFGAGTRLSVL.

The rearrangement links TRBV19 to TRBJ1-1; D might be TRBD1 (5 bases). Germline-derived CDR1 and CDR2 are LNHDA and SQIVND (reference sequence). The CDR3 extends over 16 amino acids. V was clipped by 4 bases and J by 1 base, with 16 bases between them. CDR3 nucleotide sequence: TGTGCCAGTAGTAGGGGTCATCCAGGGTCGAACACTGAAGCTTTCTTT. Its protein product is CASSRGHPGSNTEAFF.

This clone was seen only a few times. This chain links TRBV6-5 with TRBJ1-6, with 8 bases matching TRBD1. CDR1 MNHEY and CDR2 SVGAGI come from the germline V gene. J was trimmed by 7 bases and V by 6 bases; bases with no gene match: 5. This CDR3 region has 14 residues. CDR3 nucleotides: TGTGCCAGCAGACAGGGGGGACAGAATTCACCCCTCCACTTT. It translates to CASRQGGQNSPLHF.

The CDR3 nucleotides are TGTGCCAGCAGCCAAGACCTCACGGGGGGGTATGGCTACACCTTC. Translated, it gives CASSQDLTGGYGYTF. The chain links TRBV3-1 (or the pseudogene TRBV3-2) to TRBJ1-2, with D maybe TRBD1 (5 bases). The CDR3 runs 15 residues. Germline CDR1 is LGHDT and CDR2 is YNNKEL (reference sequence). With 0 bases removed from V and 5 bases from J, the gap between germline ends came to 13 bases.

Concerning this clone: At the DNA level, this CDR3 is encoded by other sequences in the same sample as well. This chain connects TRBV3-1 (or the pseudogene TRBV3-2) to TRBJ2-1; D possibly corresponds to TRBD2 (6 bases). Germline V CDR1 and CDR2: LGHDT, YNNKEL (reference sequence). V dropped 1 base and J dropped 5 bases, with 6 bases sitting between them. This CDR3 is 13 amino acids long. CDR3 amino acids: CASSQGTNNEQFF. The CDR3 region has the DNA TGTGCCAGCAGCCAAGGGACTAACAATGAGCAGTTCTTC.

V and J are TRBV5-5 and TRBJ2-1; 10 nucleotides line up with TRBD2. V shed 1 base, J shed 8 bases, and the junction held 6 bases outside the gene matches. Germline values: CDR1 SGHKS, CDR2 YYEKEE (reference sequence). The CDR3 runs 15 residues. In nucleotides, the CDR3 is TGTGCCAGCAGCTTGCTAGCGGGAGAGATCCATGAGCAGTTCTTC. Residues: CASSLLAGEIHEQFF.

The chain is built from TRBV28 and TRBJ1-6; D unresolved. Germline lookup yields CDR1 MDHEN and CDR2 SYDVKM. V lost 1 base and J 7 bases, leaving 11 bases between the germline ends. This CDR3 has 15 residues. CDR3 DNA: TGTGCCAGCAGTTTATTACGGGTACCAAATTCACCCCTCCACTTT. Protein: CASSLLRVPNSPLHF.

The rearrangement joins TRBV29-1 to TRBJ2-1; the match to TRBD2 covers 10 bases. V lost 4 bases, J lost 9 bases, and 12 bases stayed unmatched. Germline V lookup: CDR1 SQVTM, CDR2 ANQGSEA. The CDR3 has 15 residues. In DNA form, the CDR3 reads TGCAGCGTTGGCCTCAGCGGGAGGGGGTACGGTGAGCAGTTCTTC. Residues: CSVGLSGRGYGEQFF.

The gene calls are TRBV11-3 and TRBJ1-3; 10 positions match TRBD1. V was pared by 5 bases and J by 0 bases, with 7 bases of the junction left unmatched. CDR1 is SGHNT and CDR2 is YENEEA in the germline V gene. The CDR3 consists of 17 residues. The CDR3 region is CASSKQGQGSSGNTIYF. CDR3 DNA sequence: TGTGCCAGCAGCAAACAGGGACAGGGGAGCTCTGGAAACACCATATATTTT.

The chain couples TRBV18 to TRBJ1-2; 7 bases line up with TRBD1. The V gene's germline CDR1 is KGHSH and CDR2 LQKENI. The CDR3 runs 14 residues. The junction had 6 bases not matched to a gene; V was cut back by 4 bases and J by 4 bases. The CDR3 DNA follows: TGTGCCAGCTCACGGGACAGTGGGACCTATGGCTACACCTTC. The encoded protein is CASSRDSGTYGYTF.

The chain links TRBV30 to TRBJ1-4, with 9 bases fitting TRBD1. The CDR3 has 12 amino acids. V lost 7 bases and J lost 6; bases outside the gene matches: 3. Germline assignment: CDR1 GTSNPN and CDR2 SVGIG (reference sequence). The CDR3 DNA is TGTGCCTTGACAGGGGGTGATGAAAAACTGTTTTTT. This translates into CALTGGDEKLFF.